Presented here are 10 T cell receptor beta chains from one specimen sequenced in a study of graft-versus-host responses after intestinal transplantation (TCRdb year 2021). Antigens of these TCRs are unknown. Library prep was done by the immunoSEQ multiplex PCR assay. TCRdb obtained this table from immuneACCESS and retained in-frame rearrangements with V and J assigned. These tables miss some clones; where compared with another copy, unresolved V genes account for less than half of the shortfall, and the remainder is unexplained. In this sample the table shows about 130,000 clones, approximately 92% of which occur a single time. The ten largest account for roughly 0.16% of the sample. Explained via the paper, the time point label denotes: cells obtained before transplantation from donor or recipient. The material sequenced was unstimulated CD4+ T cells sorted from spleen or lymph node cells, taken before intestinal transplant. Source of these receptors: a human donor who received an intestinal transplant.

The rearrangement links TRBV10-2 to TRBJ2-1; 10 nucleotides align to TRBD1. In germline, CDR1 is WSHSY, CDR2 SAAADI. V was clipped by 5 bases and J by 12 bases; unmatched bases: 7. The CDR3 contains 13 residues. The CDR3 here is CASSYSDRGGQFF. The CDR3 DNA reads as TGCGCCAGCAGTTACTCGGACAGGGGGGGGCAGTTCTTC.

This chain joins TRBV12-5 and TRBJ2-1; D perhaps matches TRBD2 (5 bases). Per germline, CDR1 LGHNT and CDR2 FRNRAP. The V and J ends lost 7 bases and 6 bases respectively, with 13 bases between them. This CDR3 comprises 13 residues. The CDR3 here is CASALGLSNEQFF. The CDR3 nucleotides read TGTGCTAGTGCCCTTGGACTTTCCAATGAGCAGTTCTTC.

CDR3 residues: CASMIRRGANVLTF. The CDR3 DNA reads as TGTGCCAGCATGATCAGGCGGGGGGCCAACGTCCTGACTTTC. The J gene is TRBJ2-6, the V gene TRBV6-5; no clear D. V was clipped by 7 bases and J by 4 bases, with 11 bases between them. The CDR3 runs to 14 residues. CDR1 MNHEY and CDR2 SVGAGI come from the germline V gene.

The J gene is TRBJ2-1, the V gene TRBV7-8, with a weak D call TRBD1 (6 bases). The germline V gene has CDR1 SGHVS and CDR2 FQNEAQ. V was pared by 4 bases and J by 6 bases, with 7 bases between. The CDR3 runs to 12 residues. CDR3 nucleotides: TGTGCCAGCAGCTCCAGGGGCAATGAGCAGTTCTTC. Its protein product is CASSSRGNEQFF.

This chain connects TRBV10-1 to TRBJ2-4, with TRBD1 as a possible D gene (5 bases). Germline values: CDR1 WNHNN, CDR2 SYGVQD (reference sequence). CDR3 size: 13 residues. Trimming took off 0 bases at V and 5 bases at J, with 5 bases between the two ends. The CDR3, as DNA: TGCGCCAGCAGTGAGTCGGGGCAAAACATTCAGTACTTC. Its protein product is CASSESGQNIQYF.

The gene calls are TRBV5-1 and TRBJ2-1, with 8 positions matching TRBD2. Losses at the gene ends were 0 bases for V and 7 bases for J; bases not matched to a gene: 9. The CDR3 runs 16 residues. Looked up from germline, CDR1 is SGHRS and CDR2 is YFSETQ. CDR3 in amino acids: CASSLVSGLVGNEQFF. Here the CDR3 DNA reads TGCGCCAGCAGCTTGGTTTCGGGACTAGTTGGTAATGAGCAGTTCTTC.

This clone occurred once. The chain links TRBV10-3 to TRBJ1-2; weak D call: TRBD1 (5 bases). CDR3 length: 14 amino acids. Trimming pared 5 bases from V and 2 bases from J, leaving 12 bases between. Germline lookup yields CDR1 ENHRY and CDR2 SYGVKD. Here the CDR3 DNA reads TGTGCCATCAGTACGGGACCTAGAAACTATGGCTACACCTTC. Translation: CAISTGPRNYGYTF.

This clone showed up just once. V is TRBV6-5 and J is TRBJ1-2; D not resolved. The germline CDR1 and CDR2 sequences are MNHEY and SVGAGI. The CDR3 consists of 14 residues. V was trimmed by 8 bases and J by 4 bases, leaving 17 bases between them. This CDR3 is CASLPPAVLYGYTF. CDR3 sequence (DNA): TGTGCCAGCCTCCCCCCGGCGGTTCTCTATGGCTACACCTTC.

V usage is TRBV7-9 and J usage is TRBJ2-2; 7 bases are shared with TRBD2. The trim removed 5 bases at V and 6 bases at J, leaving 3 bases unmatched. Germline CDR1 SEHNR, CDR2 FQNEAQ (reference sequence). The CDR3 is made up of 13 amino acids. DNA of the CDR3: TGTGCCAGCAGCGAGCGGGGTGCCGGGGAGCTGTTTTTT. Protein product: CASSERGAGELFF.

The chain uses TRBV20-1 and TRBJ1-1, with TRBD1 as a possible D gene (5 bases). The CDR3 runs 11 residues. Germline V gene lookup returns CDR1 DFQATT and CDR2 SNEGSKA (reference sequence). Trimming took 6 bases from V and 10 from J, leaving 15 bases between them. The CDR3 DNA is TGCAGTGCCCAGGGAGGACTTCTAGCTTTCTTT. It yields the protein CSAQGGLLAFF.